These 32 T cell receptor beta chains share one sample of origin, sequenced in a study of control samples from healthy donors and cancer patients. Method: immunoSEQ multiplex PCR; TCRdb's copy keeps in-frame clones and lacks some. The sample holds about 44,000 clones, over 75% seen once. The sequenced sample consisted of PBMCs. Source of these receptors: an older woman with lung cancer.

The chain employs TRBV2 and TRBJ2-5; 9 nucleotides agree with TRBD2. The CDR3 is 17 amino acids. The trim removed 3 bases at V and 1 base at J, leaving 9 bases unmatched. CDR1 and CDR2 from the germline V gene are SNHLY and FYNNEI. CDR3 sequence (DNA): TGTGCCAGCAGTGAGGTGTATAGCGGGAGAAGCCAAGAGACCCAGTACTTC. It specifies CASSEVYSGRSQETQYF.

The genes are TRBV9 and TRBJ2-2; D is unresolved. This CDR3 spans 16 amino acids. Trimming left V 3 bases short and J 3 bases short, with 15 bases between. The V gene's germline CDR1 is SGDLS and CDR2 YYNGEE. The CDR3, as DNA: TGTGCCAGCAGCGCGGGCCAAGCGACGGACACCGGGGAGCTGTTTTTT. Amino acid sequence: CASSAGQATDTGELFF.

The chain carries TRBV14 and TRBJ2-7, with 14 bases aligning to TRBD2. The trim removed 4 bases at V and 3 bases at J, leaving 11 bases unmatched. This CDR3 spans 18 amino acids. Germline V gene lookup returns CDR1 SGHDN and CDR2 FVKESK. The CDR3 nucleotides read TGTGCCAGCAGCCCGCGGACTAGCGGGAGGCCCCACCTCTACGAGCAGTACTTC. Protein sequence: CASSPRTSGRPHLYEQYF.

The chain couples TRBV3-1 (or the pseudogene TRBV3-2) to TRBJ1-6; a weak D match, TRBD1 (6 bases). Germline V gives CDR1 LGHDT, CDR2 YNNKEL (reference sequence). Trimming removed 5 bases at V and 12 bases at J, with 11 bases between. The CDR3 extends over 12 amino acids. The CDR3 bases are TGTGCCAGCAGCGGGGGCCGGGAACCCCTCCACTTT. As protein: CASSGGREPLHF.

The J gene is TRBJ1-2, the V gene TRBV29-1; D is unresolved. There are 11 residues in the CDR3. V dropped 5 bases and J dropped 14 bases, with 18 bases sitting between them. Germline CDR1 and CDR2: SQVTM and ANQGSEA. The CDR3 loop is CSVRPGLDPTF. CDR3 coding DNA: TGCAGCGTTCGCCCGGGATTAGACCCAACCTTC.

The CDR3 loop reads CATRDLNYNEQFF. The CDR3 DNA follows: TGTGCCACTCGGGACTTAAACTACAATGAGCAGTTCTTC. The V gene is TRBV24-1, the J gene TRBJ2-1, with D possibly being TRBD2 (6 bases). CDR3 size: 13 residues. Germline V gene data show CDR1 as KGHDR and CDR2 as SFDVKD. Trimming removed 10 bases from V and 3 bases from J, with 12 bases in between.

V gene TRBV28 combines with J gene TRBJ2-3; 9 bases match TRBD2. Trimming cost V 5 bases and J 6 bases; bases outside gene matches: 12. Germline V lookup: CDR1 MDHEN, CDR2 SYDVKM. The CDR3 runs 16 residues. The CDR3 spells CASSEEAGGGWDTQYF. As DNA, the CDR3 is TGTGCCAGCAGTGAAGAAGCGGGAGGAGGTTGGGATACGCAGTATTTT.

The chain couples TRBV15 to TRBJ2-1; TRBD2 matches 7 bases. With V trimmed by 2 bases and J by 15 bases, 7 bases remained unmatched. Germline-derived CDR1 and CDR2 are LNHNV and YYDKDF (reference sequence). The CDR3 loop spans 12 amino acids. For the CDR3, the DNA is TGTGCCACCAGCAGAATGGGACTATCCCCGTTCTTC. It is translated as CATSRMGLSPFF.

The chain links TRBV6-6 to TRBJ2-4, with TRBD2 as a possible D gene (5 bases). Trimming left V 2 bases short and J 0 bases short, with 8 bases between. The CDR3 extends over 15 amino acids. Germline values: CDR1 MNHNY, CDR2 SVGAGI (reference sequence). This CDR3 reads CASSYAGGAKNIQYF. The CDR3 coding sequence is TGTGCCAGCAGTTACGCCGGAGGAGCCAAAAACATTCAGTACTTC.

This rearrangement joins TRBV13 to TRBJ1-1; D unresolved. This CDR3 is built from 13 residues. Trimming took 4 bases from V and 11 from J, leaving 17 bases between them. Germline assignment: CDR1 PRHDT and CDR2 FYEKMQ (reference sequence). CDR3 coding DNA: TGTGCCAGCAGCTGGACGGACGGGCTGGGCGCTTTCTTT. It is translated as CASSWTDGLGAFF.

The J gene is TRBJ2-4, the V gene TRBV29-1; 8 bases map to TRBD1. The CDR3 sequence is 11 residues long. Germline CDR1 SQVTM, CDR2 ANQGSEA. J gave up 15 bases and V 7 bases, and 11 bases lay outside the gene matches. CDR3 in DNA: TGCAGCGCGACCGCGACAGGGGCCCTGTACTTC. Translation gives CSATATGALYF.

The chain is built from TRBV4-1 and TRBJ2-1; D unclear. V was clipped by 2 bases and J by 5 bases, with 7 bases between them. The CDR3 consists of 13 residues. In germline, CDR1 is MGHRA, CDR2 YSYEKL. The CDR3 DNA reads TGCGCCAGCAGCCAACCGTCAGACAATGAGCAGTTCTTC. Its protein is CASSQPSDNEQFF.

The chain couples TRBV27 to TRBJ2-2, with TRBD1 identical over 8 bases. This CDR3 is built from 15 residues. With V trimmed by 8 bases and J by 1 base, 6 bases remained unmatched. Per germline, CDR1 MNHEY and CDR2 SMNVEV (reference sequence). The CDR3 spells CASAPGQVNTGELFF. CDR3 DNA: TGTGCCAGCGCCCCGGGACAGGTGAACACCGGGGAGCTGTTTTTT.

The chain has TRBV9 and TRBJ1-2, with D unclear. The CDR3 is made up of 13 amino acids. The germline V gene encodes CDR1 SGDLS and CDR2 YYNGEE. V was pared by 0 bases and J by 4 bases, with 7 bases between. The DNA for the CDR3 is TGTGCCAGCAGCGTAGACAGAAGCTATGGCTACACCTTC. Amino acid sequence: CASSVDRSYGYTF.

This clone was counted between two and nine times. CDR3 loop: CASSSNRGAAVNYGYTF. The CDR3 bases are TGTGCCAGCAGCTCTAACAGGGGGGCCGCGGTTAACTATGGCTACACCTTC. V and J are TRBV7-2 and TRBJ1-2; 8 nucleotides match TRBD1. Germline V gives CDR1 SGHTA, CDR2 FQGNSA. This CDR3 has 17 amino acids. The J segment lost 1 base and the V segment lost 4 bases, leaving 11 bases of the junction unmatched.

The V gene is TRBV9, the J gene TRBJ1-1; the D gene is possibly TRBD1 (5 bases). Germline CDR1 and CDR2: SGDLS and YYNGEE. Trimming removed 3 bases from V and 5 bases from J, with 8 bases in between. The CDR3 loop spans 12 amino acids. The CDR3 reads CASSARGTEAFF. CDR3 DNA: TGTGCCAGCAGCGCGAGGGGTACTGAAGCTTTCTTT.

The rearrangement uses TRBV7-9 and TRBJ2-7; no reliable D call. Trimming pared 8 bases from V and 6 bases from J, leaving 11 bases between. The CDR3 spans 11 residues. Germline values: CDR1 SEHNR, CDR2 FQNEAQ (reference sequence). Here the CDR3 reads CASSPGSEQYF. In DNA form, the CDR3 reads TGTGCCAGCTCCCCCGGGTCCGAGCAGTACTTC.

The V gene is TRBV11-2, the J gene TRBJ2-5; 14 bases align to TRBD2. The V and J ends lost 5 bases and 3 bases, in that order; junction bases with no gene match: 2. CDR1 is SGHAT and CDR2 is FQNNGV in the germline V gene. The CDR3 loop spans 15 amino acids. CDR3 nucleotide sequence: TGTGCCAGCAGCCTGACTAGCGGGAGGGAAGAGACCCAGTACTTC. It translates to CASSLTSGREETQYF.

V usage is TRBV2 and J usage is TRBJ2-7; the match to TRBD2 covers 11 bases. Germline V CDR1 and CDR2: SNHLY, FYNNEI. Trimming removed 8 bases from V and 0 bases from J; junction bases left unmatched: 9. The CDR3 has 16 amino acids. CDR3 nucleotides: TGTGCCAGCGACCGTACGGGACTAGCGGACTCCTACGAGCAGTACTTC. Its translation: CASDRTGLADSYEQYF.

The chain combines TRBV5-1 with TRBJ2-3; tentatively, D is TRBD1 (5 bases). The CDR3 contains 14 residues. V was cut by 0 bases and J by 2 bases, with 7 bases left in between. Looked up from germline, CDR1 is SGHRS and CDR2 is YFSETQ. CDR3 region: CASSLAGITDTQYF. CDR3 in DNA: TGCGCCAGCAGCTTGGCAGGGATCACAGATACGCAGTATTTT.

This chain joins TRBV4-1 and TRBJ2-4; perhaps TRBD1 as D (5 bases). The V end lost 3 bases, the J end lost 5 bases, and 14 bases lay between the germline ends. The germline V gene has CDR1 MGHRA and CDR2 YSYEKL. The CDR3 is made up of 15 amino acids. CDR3 sequence: CASSQGKQVENIQYF. For the CDR3, the DNA is TGCGCCAGCAGCCAGGGGAAACAGGTAGAAAACATTCAGTACTTC.

The chain has TRBV9 and TRBJ2-1; 7 bases map to TRBD2. There are 14 residues in the CDR3. V lost 0 bases, J lost 5 bases, and 2 bases stayed unmatched. Germline V gene data show CDR1 as SGDLS and CDR2 as YYNGEE. DNA of the CDR3: TGTGCCAGCAGCGTAGAACGGGGGGACAATGAGCAGTTCTTC. Its protein product is CASSVERGDNEQFF.

The chain carries TRBV11-3 and TRBJ2-7; D call uncertain. Germline assignment: CDR1 SGHNT and CDR2 YENEEA. The CDR3 loop spans 13 amino acids. The germline V and J ends were trimmed by 4 bases and 2 bases, with 9 bases remaining between them. CDR3 amino acids: CASSWNDAYEQYF. In nucleotides, the CDR3 is TGTGCCAGCAGCTGGAATGACGCCTACGAGCAGTACTTC.

The V and J genes are TRBV5-6 and TRBJ2-1; 10 bases line up with TRBD2. Trimming cost V 3 bases and J 0 bases; bases outside gene matches: 12. The CDR3 consists of 19 residues. The V gene's germline CDR1 is SGHDT and CDR2 YYEEEE. As DNA, the CDR3 is TGTGCCAGCAGCTCCCCCGGGACTAGCGACCTGAGCTCCTACAATGAGCAGTTCTTC. Protein sequence: CASSSPGTSDLSSYNEQFF.

This clone occurred once. The rearrangement uses TRBV29-1 and TRBJ2-1; 8 bases align to TRBD2. CDR1 and CDR2 (germline): SQVTM, ANQGSEA. CDR3 length: 14 residues. DNA of the CDR3: TGCATCATTGCCGGGCTAGCGGGCTACAATGAGCAGTTCTTC. It yields the protein CIIAGLAGYNEQFF.

This chain uses TRBV3-1 (or the pseudogene TRBV3-2) with TRBJ1-1, with a weak D call TRBD1 (6 bases). The V end was cut by 2 bases, the J end by 7 bases, with 14 bases between. This CDR3 is 14 amino acids long. Germline CDR1 LGHDT, CDR2 YNNKEL (reference sequence). The DNA of the CDR3 is TGTGCCAGCAGCCAATCCCGGGGGGGCAGTGAAGCTTTCTTT. It translates to CASSQSRGGSEAFF.

This sequence joins TRBV7-9 and TRBJ1-5, with unresolved D. V shed 1 base and J shed 9 bases, with 13 bases lying between them. The CDR3 spans 14 residues. Germline lookup yields CDR1 SEHNR and CDR2 FQNEAQ (reference sequence). The CDR3 DNA follows: TGTGCCAGCAGCTTAGGGTCCGGGTCTGGGCCCCAGCATTTT. This codes for CASSLGSGSGPQHF.

The chain has TRBV30 and TRBJ1-2; no definite D call. CDR3 length: 12 residues. Germline V gene data show CDR1 as GTSNPN and CDR2 as SVGIG (reference sequence). The germline V and J ends were trimmed by 2 bases and 2 bases, with 6 bases remaining between them. Here the CDR3 DNA reads TGTGCCTGGAGTCGGAACAACTATGGCTACACCTTC. Translating gives CAWSRNNYGYTF.

V is TRBV3-1 (or the pseudogene TRBV3-2) and J is TRBJ1-2; possible D gene TRBD1, 5 bases. The ends were cut back, 0 bases at V and 4 bases at J, with 6 bases in the middle. CDR1 and CDR2 (germline): LGHDT, YNNKEL (reference sequence). This CDR3 is built from 13 residues. In DNA form, the CDR3 reads TGTGCCAGCAGCCAAGACAGGGTCTATGGCTACACCTTC. It translates to CASSQDRVYGYTF.

The chain has TRBV13 and TRBJ1-2; D gene ambiguous. With 2 bases removed from V and 0 bases from J, the gap between germline ends came to 25 bases. The CDR3 sequence is 20 residues long. The germline V gene has CDR1 PRHDT and CDR2 FYEKMQ (reference sequence). The CDR3 DNA reads TGTGCCAGCAGCTTAATGCGAGAGGCCGCAGCCCCTTTAGCTAACTATGGCTACACCTTC. It codes for CASSLMREAAAPLANYGYTF.

V usage is TRBV2 and J usage is TRBJ2-3; 13 bases align to TRBD2. Unmatched junction bases numbered 9, after V lost 2 bases and J lost 4 bases. Looked up from germline, CDR1 is SNHLY and CDR2 is FYNNEI. The CDR3 has 18 amino acids. The CDR3 coding sequence is TGTGCCAGCAGTGAATTGTCGACTAGCGGGAGGAATGCAGATACGCAGTATTTT. Protein product: CASSELSTSGRNADTQYF. The full variable domain, its missing parts supplied by reference TRBV2 and TRBJ2-3, is EPEVTQTPSHQVTQMGQEVILRCVPISNHLYFYWYRQILGQKVEFLVSFYNNEISEKSEIFDDQFSVERPDGSNFTLKIRSTKLEDSAMYFCASSELSTSGRNADTQYFGPGTRLTVL.

This clone was recorded only once. The V and J genes are TRBV28 and TRBJ1-1; D gene ambiguous. Germline V gives CDR1 MDHEN, CDR2 SYDVKM. The V gene lost 6 bases and the J gene lost 10 bases, with 24 bases spanning the gap. The CDR3 runs 15 residues. This CDR3 is CASSPGLPIRIGAFF. The CDR3 nucleotides are TGTGCCAGCAGCCCCGGACTTCCCATAAGGATTGGAGCTTTCTTT.